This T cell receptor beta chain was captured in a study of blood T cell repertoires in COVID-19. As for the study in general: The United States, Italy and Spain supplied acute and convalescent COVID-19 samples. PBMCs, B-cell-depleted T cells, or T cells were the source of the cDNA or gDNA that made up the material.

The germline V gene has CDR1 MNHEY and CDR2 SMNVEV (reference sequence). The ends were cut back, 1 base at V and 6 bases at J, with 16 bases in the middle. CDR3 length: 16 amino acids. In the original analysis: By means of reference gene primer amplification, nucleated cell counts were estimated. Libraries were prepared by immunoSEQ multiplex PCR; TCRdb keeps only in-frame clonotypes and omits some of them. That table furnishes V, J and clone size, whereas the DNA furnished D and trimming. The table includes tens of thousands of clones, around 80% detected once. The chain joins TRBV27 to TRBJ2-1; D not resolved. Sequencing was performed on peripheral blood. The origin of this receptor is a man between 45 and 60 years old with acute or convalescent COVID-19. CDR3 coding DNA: TGTGCCAGCAGTTTATTAAGGCGGAGAACACGCAATGAGCAGTTCTTC. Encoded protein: CASSLLRRRTRNEQFF.